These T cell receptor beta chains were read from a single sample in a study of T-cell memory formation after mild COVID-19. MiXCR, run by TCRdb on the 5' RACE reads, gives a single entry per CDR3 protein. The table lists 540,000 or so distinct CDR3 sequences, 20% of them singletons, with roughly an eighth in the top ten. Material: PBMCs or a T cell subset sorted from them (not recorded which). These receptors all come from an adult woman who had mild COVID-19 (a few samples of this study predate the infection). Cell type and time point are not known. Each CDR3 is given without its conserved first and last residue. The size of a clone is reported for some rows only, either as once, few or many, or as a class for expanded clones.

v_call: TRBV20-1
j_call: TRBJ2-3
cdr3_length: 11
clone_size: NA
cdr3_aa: SARTPTQRTGN

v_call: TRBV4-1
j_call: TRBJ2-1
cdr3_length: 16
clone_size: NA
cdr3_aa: ASSQDWASGSSYNEQF

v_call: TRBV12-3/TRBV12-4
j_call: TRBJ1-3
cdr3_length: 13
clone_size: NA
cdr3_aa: ASSRGTAQRNTIY

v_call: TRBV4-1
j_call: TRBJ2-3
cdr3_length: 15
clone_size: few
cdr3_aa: ASSQGPRGGGTDTQY

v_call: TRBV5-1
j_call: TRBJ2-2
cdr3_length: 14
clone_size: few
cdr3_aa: ASSLEVSSLTGELF

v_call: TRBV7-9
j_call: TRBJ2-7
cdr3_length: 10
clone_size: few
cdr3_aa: ASAERSYEQY

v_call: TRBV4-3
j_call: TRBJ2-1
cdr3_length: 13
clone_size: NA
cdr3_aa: ASSQEWAPMVEQF

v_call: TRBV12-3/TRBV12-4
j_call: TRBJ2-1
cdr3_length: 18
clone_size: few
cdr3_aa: ASSSRPGLAASRVDNEQF

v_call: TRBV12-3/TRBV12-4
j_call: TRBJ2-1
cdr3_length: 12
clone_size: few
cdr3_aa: ASSLEEISNEQF

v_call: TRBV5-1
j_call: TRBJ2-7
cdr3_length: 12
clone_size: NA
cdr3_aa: ASSLEAYSYEQY

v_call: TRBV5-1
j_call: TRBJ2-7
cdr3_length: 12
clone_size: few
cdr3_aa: ASNTGTGTYEQY

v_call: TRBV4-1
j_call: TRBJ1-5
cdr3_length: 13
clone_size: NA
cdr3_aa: ASSQDDAAHQPQH

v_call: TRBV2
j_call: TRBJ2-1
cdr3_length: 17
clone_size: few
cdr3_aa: ASTFLALRSPSSYNEQF

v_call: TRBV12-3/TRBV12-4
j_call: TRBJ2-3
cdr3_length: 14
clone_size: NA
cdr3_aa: ASSSRTGGYTDTQY

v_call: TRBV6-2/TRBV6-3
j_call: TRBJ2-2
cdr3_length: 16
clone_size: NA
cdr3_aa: ASHYGYGRKENTGELF

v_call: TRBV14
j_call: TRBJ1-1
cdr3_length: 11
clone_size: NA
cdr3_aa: ASSPWNPTEAF

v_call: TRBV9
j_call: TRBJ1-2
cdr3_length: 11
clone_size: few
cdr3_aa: ASSPRRAGGYT

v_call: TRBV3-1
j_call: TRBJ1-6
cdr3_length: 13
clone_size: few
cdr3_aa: ASSGTGVANSPLH

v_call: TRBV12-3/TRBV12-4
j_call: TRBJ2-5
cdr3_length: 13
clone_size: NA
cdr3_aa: ASTKTATAIGAQY

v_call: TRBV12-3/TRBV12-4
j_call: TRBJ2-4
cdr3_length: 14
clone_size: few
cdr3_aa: ASSLEYREAKNIQY

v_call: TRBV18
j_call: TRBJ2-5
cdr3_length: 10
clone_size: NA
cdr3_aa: ASSPQEETQY

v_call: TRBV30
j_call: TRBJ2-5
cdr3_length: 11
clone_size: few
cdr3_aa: AWSSRGFETQY

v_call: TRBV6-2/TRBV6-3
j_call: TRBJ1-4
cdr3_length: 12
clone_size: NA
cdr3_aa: ASSSRTGDEKLF

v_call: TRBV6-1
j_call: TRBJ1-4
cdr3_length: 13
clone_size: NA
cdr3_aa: ASSEATGGNEKLF

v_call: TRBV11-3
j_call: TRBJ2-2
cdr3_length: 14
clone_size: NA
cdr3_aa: ASSSGGQWNTGELF

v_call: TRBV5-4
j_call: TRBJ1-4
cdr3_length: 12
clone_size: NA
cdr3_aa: ASSGQGAGEKLF

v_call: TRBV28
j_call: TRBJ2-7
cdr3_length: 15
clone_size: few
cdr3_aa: ASSPPPGTGNTYEQY

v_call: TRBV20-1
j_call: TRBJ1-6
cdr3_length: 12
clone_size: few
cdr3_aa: SARLGPGHSPLH

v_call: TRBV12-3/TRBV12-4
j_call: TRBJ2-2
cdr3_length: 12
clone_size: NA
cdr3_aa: ASSLDSIYGELF

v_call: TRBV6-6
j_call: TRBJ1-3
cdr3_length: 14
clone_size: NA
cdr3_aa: ASSYGQGPSGNTIY

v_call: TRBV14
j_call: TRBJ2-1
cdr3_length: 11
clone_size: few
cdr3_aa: ASSQDWGAEQF

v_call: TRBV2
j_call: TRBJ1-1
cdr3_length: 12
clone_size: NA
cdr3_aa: ASSDVGQGARAF

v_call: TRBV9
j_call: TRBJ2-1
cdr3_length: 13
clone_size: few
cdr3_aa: ASSITSGTYNEQF

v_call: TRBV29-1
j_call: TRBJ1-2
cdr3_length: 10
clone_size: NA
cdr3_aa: SVEQGNYGYT

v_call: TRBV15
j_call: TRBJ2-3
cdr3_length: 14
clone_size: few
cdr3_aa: ATSPGTGGEVDTQY

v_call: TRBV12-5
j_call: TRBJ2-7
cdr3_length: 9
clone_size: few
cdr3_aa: ASEHNYEQY